The 15 T cell receptor beta chains reported below all come from one sample, sequenced in a study of T cells in Graves' hyperthyroidism and ophthalmopathy. Regions amplified from RNA transcripts were the TCR beta CDR3 regions. Primed by the HTBI set, a first-round RT-PCR was run on the TCR CDR3. TCRdb reanalysed the multiplex PCR reads using MiXCR and keeps one entry per CDR3 protein. The sample lists approximately 600,000 distinct CDR3 sequences, 20% occurring once. Material for sequencing was blood. The receptor set was obtained from a man aged 25-40 years with Graves' ophthalmopathy.

The CDR3 protein is CASSFTRETQYF. CDR3 nucleotides: TGTGCCAGCAGTTTTACCAGGGAGACCCAGTACTTC. The rearrangement uses TRBV28 and TRBJ2-5; D gene uncertain. The CDR3 is 12 residues long. V was clipped by 3 bases and J by 5 bases, with 7 bases between them. CDR1 and CDR2 from the germline V gene are MDHEN and SYDVKM.

The chain links TRBV19 to TRBJ2-1, with 8 nucleotides matching TRBD2. CDR1 is LNHDA and CDR2 is SQIVND in the germline V gene (reference sequence). The CDR3 runs to 15 residues. V shed 3 bases and J 2 bases; nucleotides not matched to a gene: 3. CDR3 in amino acids: CASSISGGAYNEQFF. DNA of the CDR3: TGTGCCAGTAGTATCTCGGGAGGGGCCTACAATGAGCAGTTCTTC.

J is TRBJ2-1 and V is TRBV19, with 7 bases matching TRBD2. There are 14 residues in the CDR3. CDR1 and CDR2 from the germline V gene are LNHDA and SQIVND (reference sequence). Trimming took 5 bases from V and 6 from J; bases not matched to a gene: 7. The CDR3 coding sequence is TGTGCCAGTAGTTCATCTCGACTAGCCAATGAGCAGTTCTTC. Translated, it gives CASSSSRLANEQFF.

The sample holds a few counts of this clonotype. J is TRBJ2-7 and V is TRBV7-2; D remains ambiguous. CDR1 and CDR2 (germline): SGHTA, FQGNSA. The CDR3 spans 14 residues. Trimming stripped 5 bases from V and 2 bases from J, with 13 bases between. CDR3 coding DNA: TGTGCCAGCAGCCCATTCGGCGGTCCCTACGAGCAGTACTTC. Residues: CASSPFGGPYEQYF. The entire variable domain, with the rest obtained from reference TRBV7-2 and TRBJ2-7, is as follows: GAGVSQSPSNKVTEKGKDVELRCDPISGHTALYWYRQSLGQGLEFLIYFQGNSAPDKSGLPSDRFSAERTGGSVSTLTIQRTQQEDSAVYLCASSPFGGPYEQYFGPGTRLTVT.

V usage is TRBV15 and J usage is TRBJ1-5; D is undetermined. CDR3 length: 13 amino acids. Germline CDR1 and CDR2: LNHNV and YYDKDF (reference sequence). V lost 0 bases and J 6 bases, leaving 6 bases between the germline ends. CDR3 sequence reads: CATSRDWRQPQHF. The CDR3 region has the DNA TGTGCCACCAGCAGAGATTGGCGTCAGCCCCAGCATTTT.

The chain recombines TRBV24-1 with TRBJ1-5; D not certain. Germline V CDR1 and CDR2: KGHDR, SFDVKD. Trimming took off 7 bases at V and 3 bases at J, with 12 bases between the two ends. CDR3 size: 14 residues. The CDR3 sequence: CATRGIGPNQPQHF. The CDR3 bases are TGTGCCACCAGGGGTATAGGCCCCAATCAGCCCCAGCATTTT.

J is TRBJ2-5 and V is TRBV5-1; 7 bases are a match to TRBD2. The V gene end was trimmed by 0 bases and the J gene end by 4 bases; junction bases not matched to a gene: 9. The CDR3 loop spans 16 amino acids. The V gene's germline CDR1 is SGHRS and CDR2 YFSETQ. CDR3 loop: CASSLEFGGGLETQYF. In DNA form, the CDR3 reads TGCGCCAGCAGCTTGGAATTTGGCGGGGGACTAGAGACCCAGTACTTC.

The CDR3: CASSEDRVRETQYF. In DNA, the CDR3 is TGTGCCAGCAGTGAGGACAGGGTACGGGAGACCCAGTACTTC. This chain uses TRBV6-1 with TRBJ2-5; 8 bases are a match to TRBD1. Germline V gene sequence: CDR1 MNHNS, CDR2 SASEGT. The CDR3 sequence is 14 residues long. V dropped 3 bases and J dropped 5; count of bases not matched to a gene: 5.

The sample holds many counts of this clonotype. This sequence joins TRBV11-2 and TRBJ2-2, with D possibly being TRBD2 (5 bases). The CDR3 loop spans 14 amino acids. Between the trimmed V and J ends, which lost 3 bases and 6 bases, there was a span of 11 bases. Germline CDR1 is SGHAT and CDR2 is FQNNGV. In nucleotides, the CDR3 is TGTGCCAGCAGCTTCAACTCGAGGGCCGGGGAGCTGTTTTTT. This gives the protein CASSFNSRAGELFF.

Ten or more counts support this clonotype. The chain employs TRBV12-3 or TRBV12-4 and TRBJ2-7, with D perhaps matching TRBD2 (5 bases). Trimming cost V 2 bases and J 6 bases, with 14 bases left between them. The CDR3 sequence is 14 residues long. CDR3 sequence (DNA): TGTGCCAGCAGTTTAAATTCCGGGGTCGGCGAGCAGTACTTC. This sequence encodes CASSLNSGVGEQYF.

In its sample, this clonotype was seen many times. The chain couples TRBV24-1 to TRBJ2-2; weak D call: TRBD2 (5 bases). Germline V CDR1 and CDR2: KGHDR, SFDVKD. The CDR3 runs to 14 residues. Trimming left V 12 bases short and J 1 base short, with 14 bases between. In DNA, the CDR3 is TGTGCCCCTCAGCGGAGAGAGAACACCGGGGAGCTGTTTTTT. Its protein is CAPQRRENTGELFF.

The chain joins TRBV28 to TRBJ1-1, with D hard to call. The CDR3 is 14 residues long. CDR1 is MDHEN, CDR2 SYDVKM, per germline. Trimming removed 6 bases at V and 0 bases at J, with 11 bases between. CDR3 amino acids: CASRAPKMNTEAFF. Written as DNA, the CDR3 is TGTGCCAGCAGGGCCCCCAAAATGAACACTGAAGCTTTCTTT.

The chain recombines TRBV7-9 with TRBJ1-1; TRBD1 might be the D (5 bases). V gave up 5 bases and J gave up 6 bases, with 13 bases separating them. CDR1 and CDR2 (germline): SEHNR, FQNEAQ (reference sequence). The CDR3 has 13 residues. In nucleotides, the CDR3 is TGTGCCAGCAGCCCCCAGGGAATACCTGAAGCTTTCTTT. This translates into CASSPQGIPEAFF.

This clonotype was detected ten times or more. The V call is TRBV7-2, the J call TRBJ2-3; 7 nucleotides agree with TRBD2. The CDR3 covers 16 residues. CDR1 is SGHTA and CDR2 is FQGNSA in the germline V gene. V was clipped by 2 bases and J by 2 bases; unmatched bases: 7. The CDR3 sequence is CASSLFPGGFTDTQYF. In DNA form, the CDR3 reads TGTGCCAGCAGCTTATTTCCGGGAGGTTTCACAGATACGCAGTATTTT.

This clonotype has a count of ten or more. The V call is TRBV28, the J call TRBJ2-5, with D hard to call. Germline assignment: CDR1 MDHEN and CDR2 SYDVKM. CDR3 length: 14 residues. Trimming cost V 4 bases and J 3 bases, with 12 bases left between them. The CDR3 protein is CASSSRTEEETQYF. The DNA of the CDR3 is TGTGCCAGCAGTTCCCGGACCGAGGAAGAGACCCAGTACTTC.